This TCR beta chain was recovered during a study of CD8 T cells in ankylosing spondylitis. This clonotype was detected ten times or more. Libraries of TCR beta came from quantitative 5'-RACE with molecular barcodes. MiXCR, run by TCRdb on the 5' RACE reads, gives a single entry per CDR3 protein. The table shows approximately 100,000 distinct CDR3 sequences, with roughly 8.3% occurring only once. The CDR3 has 13 amino acids. CDR1 and CDR2 from the germline V gene are SGHTA and FQGNSA. V lost 2 bases and J 2 bases, leaving 5 bases between the germline ends. Material: blood, either unsorted or a sorted T cell fraction (not recorded which). This TCR was sampled from a male donor with ankylosing spondylitis or in good health (not recorded which). V is TRBV7-2 and J is TRBJ2-3; D uncertain. CDR3 sequence: CASSLPVTDTQYF. The CDR3 nucleotides are TGTGCCAGCAGCTTACCGGTCACAGATACGCAGTATTTT.